One TCR beta chain is described in this entry. Per the germline V gene, CDR1 is MNHEY and CDR2 is SVGEGT. Trimming took off 6 bases at V and 4 bases at J, with 13 bases between the two ends. The CDR3 totals 14 residues. TCRdb re-called the 5' RACE reads through MiXCR, storing one row per CDR3 protein. Here the sample spans about 250,000 distinct CDR3 sequences, 15% being singletons. The data derive from a study of T-cell memory formation after mild COVID-19. Turning to the study itself: Largely, the TCR clusters proved donor specific.

Sequenced sample: PBMCs or a T cell subset sorted from them (not recorded which). This clonotype originated in an adult woman who had mild COVID-19 (a few samples of this study predate the infection). Cell type and time point are not known. The rearrangement uses TRBV6-2 or TRBV6-3 and TRBJ1-3, with no clear D. CDR3 nucleotides: TGTGCCAGCAGCCTACAGTTGGGAGGAAACACCATATATTTT. It is translated as CASSLQLGGNTIYF.